This TCR beta chain emerged from a study of blood T cells in healthy people across ages. Broader study findings: Per-million-T-cell TCR beta diversity fell roughly linearly with age. Without sorted subsets, naive and antigen-experienced compartments could not be conclusively compared. Higher diversity, along with more naive CD4+ cells, distinguished long-lived donors from aged donors.

Combining a sample-barcoded 5' primer with a J-beta primer mix, a second PCR ran for about 7 to 12 cycles. TCRdb processed the 5' RACE reads anew with MiXCR; each CDR3 protein has one entry. The sample shows over 300,000 distinct CDR3 sequences, 45% to 65% of them seen only once. Concerning this clonotype itself: Its cognate antigen is unknown.

The length of the CDR3 is 13 residues. Germline CDR1 and CDR2: MGHRA and YSYEKL. The trim removed 6 bases at V and 8 bases at J, leaving 9 bases unmatched. The V and J genes are TRBV4-1 and TRBJ1-1; 7 positions match TRBD1. The source is a man aged 60 to 69 in good health. What was sequenced was blood. The CDR3 DNA is TGCGCCAGCAGGCGACAGGGCGCGAAGGAAGCTTTCTTT. Protein: CASRRQGAKEAFF.